These 15 T cell receptor beta chains were sequenced from one sample in a study of T cell repertoires in cytomegalovirus infection. Their specific antigens are unknown. Via MiXCR, TCRdb re-called the reads, giving one row per CDR3 protein. This sample yields some 200,000 distinct CDR3 sequences, of which around 35% are seen a single time; roughly three fifths belongs to the top ten. The source was CD8+ T cells from cultured PBMCs, collected from culture after CMV antigen stimulation. The receptors were gathered from a human donor in good health (CMV status not recorded). Some clones in this sample may be carry-over from other donors' samples.

CDR3 loop: CAISESTGQPQHF. In nucleotides, the CDR3 is TGTGCCATCAGTGAGTCCACAGGGCAGCCCCAGCATTTT. This chain uses TRBV10-3 with TRBJ1-5; D may be TRBD1 (6 bases). The V end was cut by 0 bases, the J end by 7 bases, with 7 bases between. Per germline, CDR1 ENHRY and CDR2 SYGVKD. This CDR3 contains 13 residues.

This clonotype was detected only a few times. V gene TRBV9 combines with J gene TRBJ2-3, with D possibly matching TRBD1 (5 bases). V was cut by 2 bases and J by 1 base, with 14 bases left in between. Germline lookup yields CDR1 SGDLS and CDR2 YYNGEE. The CDR3 contains 16 residues. DNA for the CDR3: TGTGCCAGCAGCGTCCTTGGGGCCTCGGGCACAGATACGCAGTATTTT. This gives the protein CASSVLGASGTDTQYF. The whole variable domain, remainder taken from reference TRBV9 and TRBJ2-3, is DSGVTQTPKHLITATGQRVTLRCSPRSGDLSVYWYQQSLDQGLQFLIQYYNGEERAKGNILERFSAQQFPDLHSELNLSSLELGDSALYFCASSVLGASGTDTQYFGPGTRLTVL.

The chain couples TRBV6-4 to TRBJ1-1; D is uncertain. The germline V and J ends were trimmed by 6 bases and 5 bases, with 16 bases remaining between them. This CDR3 region has 14 residues. Germline loops: CDR1 MRHNA, CDR2 SNTAGT. The CDR3 bases are TGTGCCAGCAGGGCAGTCGCGGTAGAAACTGAAGCTTTCTTT. It is translated as CASRAVAVETEAFF.

This clonotype was seen many times. V usage is TRBV7-2 and J usage is TRBJ2-7, with 7 bases lining up with TRBD2. The V segment lost 5 bases and the J segment 7 bases; nucleotides outside the gene matches: 8. Germline-derived CDR1 and CDR2 are SGHTA and FQGNSA. The CDR3 totals 13 residues. CDR3 sequence (DNA): TGTGCCAGCAGCCCAACGGAGGGAGGGGAGCAGTACTTC. Translated, it gives CASSPTEGGEQYF.

The table lists this clonotype with many counts. This chain links TRBV10-1 with TRBJ2-2; tentatively, D is TRBD2 (6 bases). V dropped 0 bases and J dropped 6 bases, with 11 bases sitting between them. The CDR3 spans 15 residues. Germline assignment: CDR1 WNHNN and CDR2 SYGVQD (reference sequence). As DNA, the CDR3 is TGCGCCAGCAGTGAGTCGACTAGGCCCCCCGGGGAGCTGTTTTTT. It yields the protein CASSESTRPPGELFF.

V gene TRBV7-2 combines with J gene TRBJ2-7; 12 nucleotides agree with TRBD1. The germline V gene encodes CDR1 SGHTA and CDR2 FQGNSA. V trimming: 6 bases; J trimming: 10 bases; junction bases outside the gene matches: 4. The CDR3 extends over 12 amino acids. The CDR3 DNA follows: TGTGCCAGCAGGGGACAGGGGGCCGGTCAGTACTTC. This sequence encodes CASRGQGAGQYF. Looking up the rest from reference TRBV7-2 and TRBJ2-7 gives the full variable domain: GAGVSQSPSNKVTEKGKDVELRCDPISGHTALYWYRQSLGQGLEFLIYFQGNSAPDKSGLPSDRFSAERTGGSVSTLTIQRTQQEDSAVYLCASRGQGAGQYFGPGTRLTVT.

There are a few counts of this clonotype. The chain combines TRBV28 with TRBJ2-2; D is undetermined. The CDR3 loop spans 11 amino acids. V was trimmed by 5 bases and J by 8 bases, leaving 6 bases between them. Germline V gene data show CDR1 as MDHEN and CDR2 as SYDVKM. The CDR3 DNA sequence: TGTGCCAGCAGTCCCGTAGGGGAGCTGTTTTTT. It translates to CASSPVGELFF.

CDR3 nucleotides: TGTGCCAGCAGTATGACTAGCGGGACGCAGTATTTT. Translation gives CASSMTSGTQYF. The chain carries TRBV27 and TRBJ2-3, with 10 bases lining up with TRBD2. V was pared by 5 bases and J by 9 bases, with 2 bases of the junction left unmatched. The length of the CDR3 is 12 residues. From germline, CDR1 is MNHEY and CDR2 SMNVEV (reference sequence).

This clonotype was detected only a few times. V usage is TRBV6-5 and J usage is TRBJ1-4, with D possibly TRBD1 on 6 matching bases. CDR1 is MNHEY, CDR2 SVGAGI, per germline. The CDR3 is 17 residues long. V was pared by 6 bases and J by 3 bases, with 20 bases between. CDR3 amino acids: CASRAWGGAGSNEKLFF. CDR3 nucleotide sequence: TGTGCCAGCAGAGCTTGGGGGGGGGCCGGCTCTAATGAAAAACTGTTTTTT.

The genes are TRBV7-2 and TRBJ1-2; 7 nucleotides align to TRBD1. Germline CDR1 is SGHTA and CDR2 is FQGNSA. CDR3 size: 13 residues. J lost 5 bases, V lost 4 bases, and 4 bases had no gene match. The CDR3 reads CASSYGTEYGYTF. CDR3 DNA: TGTGCCAGCAGCTACGGGACAGAATATGGCTACACCTTC.

The chain is built from TRBV7-3 and TRBJ2-7, with no clear D. The germline gives CDR1 SGHTA, CDR2 FQGTGA. This CDR3 comprises 13 residues. V lost 2 bases and J lost 4, with 9 bases in between. The CDR3 region has the DNA TGTGCCAGCAGCTTAGGGAAATTTTACGAGCAGTACTTC. Its protein product is CASSLGKFYEQYF.

The chain uses TRBV6-1 and TRBJ1-1; D call uncertain. In germline, CDR1 is MNHNS, CDR2 SASEGT. Between the trimmed V and J ends, which lost 2 bases and 11 bases, there was a span of 9 bases. CDR3 length: 11 amino acids. The chain's CDR3 is CASSERRRAFF. In nucleotides, the CDR3 is TGTGCCAGCAGTGAACGAAGGCGGGCTTTCTTT.

The rearrangement joins TRBV6-4 to TRBJ2-7; TRBD2 matches 8 bases. V lost 0 bases, J lost 7 bases, and 8 bases stayed unmatched. Germline-derived CDR1 and CDR2 are MRHNA and SNTAGT. The CDR3 is 15 amino acids. The CDR3 DNA reads TGTGCCAGCAGTGACTCAGGAAGCGGGAGCAAAGAGCAGTACTTC. It encodes CASSDSGSGSKEQYF.

The table lists this clonotype with a few counts. A much larger clonotype is one base distant, so this may be a read error. J is TRBJ2-3 and V is TRBV28; 8 bases are shared with TRBD2. There are 14 residues in the CDR3. V was clipped by 6 bases and J by 2 bases; unmatched bases: 4. Germline V gene sequence: CDR1 MDHEN, CDR2 SYDVKM. For the CDR3, the DNA is TGTGCCAGCAGCTTAGCGGGGATCACAGATACGCAGTATTTT. Its protein is CASSLAGITDTQYF.

Comment on this clonotype: This may arise from a read error, as a much more abundant clone is one base away. This chain joins TRBV7-6 and TRBJ1-1; 7 positions match TRBD1. J gave up 3 bases and V 5 bases, and 6 bases lay outside the gene matches. CDR3 length equals 14 residues. Germline CDR1 is SGHVS and CDR2 is FNYEAQ. CDR3 sequence (DNA): TGTGCCAGCAGCGCTTGGGACAGCGACACTGAAGCTTTCTTT. Residues: CASSAWDSDTEAFF. The full variable domain, in which reference TRBV7-6 and TRBJ1-1 provide the parts outside the CDR3, is GAGVSQSPRYKVTKRGQDVALRCDPISGHVSLYWYRQALGQGPEFLTYFNYEAQQDKSGLPNDRFSAERPEGSISTLTIQRTEQRDSAMYRCASSAWDSDTEAFFGQGTRLTVV.